Listed here are 10 T cell receptor beta chains from one sample, sequenced in a study of T cell responses to AZD1222 COVID-19 vaccine. Clones were read by immunoSEQ multiplex PCR, and TCRdb kept only the in-frame ones, dropping some. This table has 150,000 to 200,000 clones, 70% to 90% appearing once. Source: peripheral blood, taken 28 days after the second AZD1222 dose. These receptors were taken from an adult who received the AZD1222 COVID-19 vaccine.

Written as DNA, the CDR3 is TGTGCCATCAGTGAGTCGACTCAAGAGACCCAGTACTTC. This codes for CAISESTQETQYF. This rearrangement joins TRBV10-3 to TRBJ2-5; D is uncertain. Germline values: CDR1 ENHRY, CDR2 SYGVKD. V dropped 0 bases and J dropped 2 bases, with 4 bases sitting between them. There are 13 residues in the CDR3.

The chain carries TRBV5-6 and TRBJ2-1, with 7 bases identical to TRBD1. The CDR3 loop spans 15 amino acids. Germline V gene lookup returns CDR1 SGHDT and CDR2 YYEEEE. J lost 1 base, V lost 3 bases, and 4 bases had no gene match. The CDR3 bases are TGTGCCAGCAGCTCTCGACAGGGTTCCTACAATGAGCAGTTCTTC. Translating it yields CASSSRQGSYNEQFF.

In this sample, this clone turned up once. The chain recombines TRBV7-6 with TRBJ2-5; 12 bases align to TRBD1. Germline lookup yields CDR1 SGHVS and CDR2 FNYEAQ. This CDR3 is built from 17 residues. V was pared by 5 bases and J by 4 bases, with 11 bases of the junction left unmatched. The CDR3 nucleotides are TGTGCCAGCAGCCAAAATTTTCGGGACAGGGGGCCAGAGACCCAGTACTTC. The encoded protein is CASSQNFRDRGPETQYF.

The chain uses TRBV19 and TRBJ1-5; 7 bases line up with TRBD1. The CDR3 totals 17 residues. Germline V gives CDR1 LNHDA, CDR2 SQIVND (reference sequence). The V gene end was trimmed by 7 bases and the J gene end by 3 bases; junction bases not matched to a gene: 15. The CDR3 spells CASTHIVPGQYNQPQHF. The CDR3 bases are TGTGCCAGTACCCACATAGTCCCGGGACAGTACAATCAGCCCCAGCATTTT. Drawing the rest from reference TRBV19 and TRBJ1-5, the complete variable domain is DGGITQSPKYLFRKEGQNVTLSCEQNLNHDAMYWYRQDPGQGLRLIYYSQIVNDFQKGDIAEGYSVSREKKESFPLTVTSAQKNPTAFYLCASTHIVPGQYNQPQHFGDGTRLSIL.

This clone was seen just once. The gene calls are TRBV19 and TRBJ2-7; TRBD1 agrees at 8 bases. The CDR3 covers 13 residues. Looked up from germline, CDR1 is LNHDA and CDR2 is SQIVND (reference sequence). V lost 9 bases and J lost 0; bases outside the gene matches: 4. The CDR3: CASRGRTSYEQYF. The CDR3 DNA sequence: TGTGCCAGCAGGGGGCGGACCTCCTACGAGCAGTACTTC. Combining the CDR3 with reference TRBV19 and TRBJ2-7 gives the whole variable domain DGGITQSPKYLFRKEGQNVTLSCEQNLNHDAMYWYRQDPGQGLRLIYYSQIVNDFQKGDIAEGYSVSREKKESFPLTVTSAQKNPTAFYLCASRGRTSYEQYFGPGTRLTVT.

CDR3 coding DNA: TGCAGCGCTGCAGACAGCCACTCTGGAAACACCATATATTTT. Amino acids: CSAADSHSGNTIYF. The chain couples TRBV29-1 to TRBJ1-3; weak D call: TRBD1 (5 bases). The CDR3 contains 14 residues. Germline V gene data show CDR1 as SQVTM and CDR2 as ANQGSEA. Trimming cost V 7 bases and J 0 bases, with 13 bases left between them.

The chain recombines TRBV13 with TRBJ2-7; 7 nucleotides agree with TRBD1. The CDR3 extends over 16 amino acids. J was trimmed by 9 bases and V by 4 bases; bases with no gene match: 18. CDR1 is PRHDT and CDR2 is FYEKMQ in the germline V gene (reference sequence). CDR3 amino acids: CASSSITYGTDVVQYF. The CDR3 DNA is TGTGCCAGCAGCTCCATCACCTACGGGACAGATGTTGTGCAGTACTTC.

This rearrangement joins TRBV5-6 to TRBJ2-7; possibly TRBD1 for D (7 bases). The CDR3 loop spans 12 amino acids. The V gene's germline CDR1 is SGHDT and CDR2 YYEEEE. V shed 5 bases and J shed 7 bases, with 13 bases lying between them. The DNA of the CDR3 is TGTGCCAGCAGGGAGGGGGCCGGGGAGCAGTACTTC. Translation: CASREGAGEQYF.

The gene calls are TRBV10-2 and TRBJ2-7; no clear D gene. This CDR3 has 10 residues. Trimming left V 10 bases short and J 0 bases short, with 4 bases between. Germline assignment: CDR1 WSHSY and CDR2 SAAADI. CDR3 residues: CAIDSYEQYF. In DNA form, the CDR3 reads TGCGCCATCGACTCCTACGAGCAGTACTTC.

The rearrangement links TRBV30 to TRBJ2-4, with 12 bases matching TRBD2. With 2 bases clipped from V and 0 bases from J, the junction kept 5 bases outside the gene matches. Germline loops: CDR1 GTSNPN, CDR2 SVGIG (reference sequence). This CDR3 contains 17 residues. The CDR3 nucleotides are TGTGCCTGGAGTCTGCTAGCGGGGGGGCTAGCCAAAAACATTCAGTACTTC. Encoded protein: CAWSLLAGGLAKNIQYF.